This T cell receptor (beta chain) was retrieved from a study of blood T cell repertoires in COVID-19. With V trimmed by 4 bases and J by 3 bases, 4 bases remained unmatched. The length of the CDR3 is 13 residues. Germline CDR1 reads SGHRS; CDR2 reads YFSETQ. Profiled with immunoSEQ multiplex PCR; TCRdb holds only in-frame clones, not every one. The table shows about 170,000 clones, with approximately 90% occurring only once. Sequencing was performed on peripheral blood. The rearrangement links TRBV5-1 to TRBJ2-7; 7 nucleotides align to TRBD2. The sequence was collected from a man aged 18-30 years with COVID-19, enrolled during active disease. This CDR3 reads CASSPTSDYEQYF. The CDR3 DNA sequence: TGCGCCAGCAGCCCAACTAGCGACTACGAGCAGTACTTC.